Below are 8 T cell receptor beta chains sequenced from a single sample in a study of T cells in Graves' hyperthyroidism and ophthalmopathy. The CDR3 regions of TCR beta were amplified from RNA transcripts. RT-PCR in the first round (using the HTBI primer set) targeted the TCR CDR3. TCRdb reanalysed the multiplex PCR reads using MiXCR and keeps one entry per CDR3 protein. The sample holds more than 500,000 distinct CDR3 sequences, about 43% seen once. The sample was peripheral blood or thyroid tissue (not recorded which). The receptors originated from an adult woman with Graves' disease, either hyperthyroidism or ophthalmopathy (not recorded which).

This clonotype was detected ten times or more. The chain joins TRBV3-1 to TRBJ2-7, with 11 bases that match TRBD2. Germline CDR1 and CDR2: LGHDT and YNNKEL (reference sequence). The CDR3 is 15 amino acids. The J segment lost 2 bases and the V segment lost 6 bases, leaving 6 bases of the junction unmatched. DNA of the CDR3: TGTGCCAGCAGTCGGACTAGCGGGTCTGCCTACGAGCAGTACTTC. This gives the protein CASSRTSGSAYEQYF.

The chain employs TRBV9 and TRBJ1-1; D is uncertain. From germline, CDR1 is SGDLS and CDR2 YYNGEE. V lost 7 bases, J lost 8 bases, and 15 bases lay in between. The CDR3 is 12 residues long. CDR3 in amino acids: CASGMEADEAFF. The CDR3 DNA is TGTGCCAGCGGGATGGAGGCGGACGAAGCTTTCTTT.

This clonotype was seen repeatedly, ten times or more. J is TRBJ1-3 and V is TRBV13, with D tentatively TRBD1 (6 bases). This CDR3 has 14 amino acids. Germline lookup yields CDR1 PRHDT and CDR2 FYEKMQ (reference sequence). Trimming took off 8 bases at V and 2 bases at J, with 13 bases between the two ends. For the CDR3, the DNA is TGTGCCAGCCACCTCGGGGGGCCTGGAAACACCATATATTTT. This sequence encodes CASHLGGPGNTIYF.

This clonotype has a count of ten or more. This rearrangement joins TRBV20-1 to TRBJ2-6; D unclear. Germline V CDR1 and CDR2: DFQATT, SNEGSKA (reference sequence). V lost 5 bases and J lost 1, with 9 bases in between. The CDR3 has 14 amino acids. The DNA for the CDR3 is TGCAGTGCTTATCGCCAGTCTGGGGCCAACGTCCTGACTTTC. This encodes CSAYRQSGANVLTF.

With regard to this clonotype: A much larger clone differs from this one at a single base, so this may be a read error. The rearrangement uses TRBV19 and TRBJ1-2; the D gene is possibly TRBD1 (5 bases). CDR1 is LNHDA and CDR2 is SQIVND in the germline V gene (reference sequence). The V end lost 9 bases, the J end lost 6 bases, and 11 bases lay between the germline ends. CDR3 length: 11 residues. In DNA, the CDR3 is TGTGCCAGCAACCGGGGGAATGGCTACACCTTC. Protein: CASNRGNGYTF.

The sample holds many counts of this clonotype. The genes are TRBV12-3 or TRBV12-4 and TRBJ1-5; D gene ambiguous. CDR3 size: 15 residues. Trimming shortened V by 4 bases and J by 0 bases, and 10 bases separated the two germline ends. CDR3 bases: TGTGCCAGCAGTTCCGGACCGTATAGCAATCAGCCCCAGCATTTT. It is translated as CASSSGPYSNQPQHF.

The table lists this clonotype with many counts. The rearrangement uses TRBV15 and TRBJ2-5, with D possibly TRBD1 on 6 matching bases. Germline assignment: CDR1 LNHNV and CDR2 YYDKDF (reference sequence). This CDR3 region has 14 residues. V gave up 1 base and J gave up 1 base, with 7 bases separating them. The CDR3 coding sequence is TGTGCCACCAGCAGAGGGACAGCCCAAGAGACCCAGTACTTC. Translating gives CATSRGTAQETQYF.

The sample holds a few counts of this clonotype. V and J are TRBV27 and TRBJ2-7, with a weak D call TRBD1 (6 bases). This CDR3 is 13 amino acids long. V gave up 4 bases and J gave up 5 bases, with 12 bases separating them. Germline V gene sequence: CDR1 MNHEY, CDR2 SMNVEV (reference sequence). Here the CDR3 reads CASSYRAVDEQYF. The CDR3 nucleotides are TGTGCCAGCAGTTACAGGGCGGTCGACGAGCAGTACTTC.